A single sample is the source of the 29 T cell receptor beta chains below, sequenced in a study of blood T cells in healthy people across ages. A second about 6 to 11 cycle PCR used barcoded and J-beta primers. TCRdb passed the 5' RACE reads through MiXCR, listing each CDR3 protein once. The repertoire holds hundreds of thousands of distinct CDR3 sequences, with 58% as singletons. Sequencing was carried out using blood. Receptor source: a man aged 25 to 45 in good health.

The genes are TRBV7-2 and TRBJ2-4; D is unclear. The J call is doubtful: the DNA matches TRBJ2-7 better. The CDR3 consists of 13 residues. The V gene's germline CDR1 is SGHTA and CDR2 FQGNSA. CDR3 amino acids: CASILGDRYEQYF. The CDR3 DNA reads TGTGCCAGCATCCTTGGGGATCGCTACGAGCAGTACTTC.

The rearrangement links TRBV15 to TRBJ2-3; D is possibly TRBD2 (5 bases). Germline CDR1 is LNHNV and CDR2 is YYDKDF (reference sequence). This CDR3 spans 15 amino acids. Trimming removed 0 bases from V and 5 bases from J, with 12 bases in between. CDR3 sequence reads: CATSRDRVGIDTQYF. CDR3 DNA: TGTGCCACCAGCAGAGATAGGGTCGGGATAGATACGCAGTATTTT.

V gene TRBV5-1 combines with J gene TRBJ2-7; D remains ambiguous. The CDR3 is 14 amino acids. V was trimmed by 4 bases and J by 7 bases, leaving 18 bases between them. Per the germline V gene, CDR1 is SGHRS and CDR2 is YFSETQ. The CDR3 region has the DNA TGCGCCAGCAGCCTCCCGTGGGCAGGTCGGGAGCAGTACTTC. Residues: CASSLPWAGREQYF.

V gene TRBV9 combines with J gene TRBJ2-5, with D perhaps TRBD1 or TRBD2 (5 bases each). Germline-derived CDR1 and CDR2 are SGDLS and YYNGEE. The CDR3 runs 13 residues. The V end lost 4 bases, the J end lost 5 bases, and 12 bases lay between the germline ends. The CDR3, as DNA: TGTGCCAGCAGCCAAGGGACCTGGGAGACCCAGTACTTC. Encoded protein: CASSQGTWETQYF.

This clonotype was counted a single time. The chain links TRBV10-2 to TRBJ2-3, with 9 positions matching TRBD2. The CDR3 contains 18 residues. The trim removed 2 bases at V and 0 bases at J, leaving 9 bases unmatched. Germline CDR1 and CDR2: WSHSY and SAAADI. CDR3 residues: CASSEPHRLAGSTDTQYF. The CDR3 DNA is TGCGCCAGCAGTGAGCCGCACCGGCTAGCGGGGAGCACAGATACGCAGTATTTT.

The rearrangement joins TRBV7-8 to TRBJ2-7; D is unclear. The assigned J gene may be wrong: the sequence end matches TRBJ2-5 better. This CDR3 is built from 13 residues. Per the germline V gene, CDR1 is SGHVS and CDR2 is FQNEAQ. DNA for the CDR3: TGTGCCAGCAGCTTATTAAATGCGGAGACCCAGTACTTC. Translated: CASSLLNAETQYF.

This chain joins TRBV29-1 and TRBJ2-5; 7 bases map to TRBD1. TRBJ2-7 matches the DNA end more closely, so the J call is doubtful. The V gene's germline CDR1 is SQVTM and CDR2 ANQGSEA. This CDR3 comprises 14 residues. CDR3 sequence (DNA): TGCAGCGTTGCGATGACAGGGAGCCTCTACGAGCAGTACTTC. It specifies CSVAMTGSLYEQYF.

This clonotype was seen many times. The chain recombines TRBV20-1 with TRBJ2-5; 7 bases agree with TRBD2. The V segment lost 4 bases and the J segment 0 bases; nucleotides outside the gene matches: 5. CDR3 length: 14 amino acids. CDR1 is DFQATT and CDR2 is SNEGSKA in the germline V gene (reference sequence). The CDR3 region has the DNA TGCAGTGCTACGGGGAGGGAGTACCAAGAGACCCAGTACTTC. Amino acids: CSATGREYQETQYF.

This clonotype was found a few times. The V and J genes are TRBV28 and TRBJ1-2; D ambiguous. V was shortened by 5 bases and J by 0 bases, with 4 bases between the two germline ends. CDR1 is MDHEN, CDR2 SYDVKM, per germline. This CDR3 spans 12 amino acids. CDR3 region: CASSTTNYGYTF. The CDR3 DNA follows: TGTGCCAGCAGTACAACTAACTATGGCTACACCTTC.

This clonotype has only one observation. The V and J genes are TRBV7-2 and TRBJ1-2; no clear D. Germline CDR1 is SGHTA and CDR2 is FQGNSA. V dropped 5 bases and J dropped 8 bases, with 18 bases sitting between them. This CDR3 has 14 residues. The CDR3 reads CASSLYRISYGYTF. The CDR3 coding sequence is TGTGCCAGCAGCCTTTATCGGATCTCCTACGGCTACACCTTC.

V usage is TRBV10-3 and J usage is TRBJ2-7, with TRBD1 matching over 7 bases. The CDR3 runs 14 residues. With V trimmed by 10 bases and J by 4 bases, 13 bases remained unmatched. From germline, CDR1 is ENHRY and CDR2 SYGVKD. CDR3 in amino acids: CATQPQGKAYEQYF. CDR3 in DNA: TGTGCCACCCAGCCACAGGGGAAAGCGTACGAGCAGTACTTC.

This clonotype turned up a few times. The J gene is TRBJ2-5, the V gene TRBV4-3; TRBD1 might be the D (5 bases). The CDR3 contains 15 residues. CDR1 is LGHNA and CDR2 is YSLEER in the germline V gene. V was clipped by 0 bases and J by 2 bases, with 10 bases between them. CDR3: CASSQDRAGQETQYF. The CDR3 region has the DNA TGCGCCAGCAGCCAAGATAGGGCAGGGCAAGAGACCCAGTACTTC.

The chain employs TRBV7-9 and TRBJ2-1; D remains ambiguous. This CDR3 region has 13 residues. The V gene's germline CDR1 is SEHNR and CDR2 FQNEAQ (reference sequence). The V end lost 5 bases, the J end lost 4 bases, and 9 bases lay between the germline ends. The CDR3 sequence is CASSKTDYNEQFF. The CDR3 DNA is TGTGCCAGCAGCAAGACCGATTACAATGAGCAGTTCTTC.

This clonotype was counted many times. V gene TRBV4-2 combines with J gene TRBJ2-1, with no clear D. The CDR3 totals 14 residues. Germline CDR1 is LGHNA and CDR2 is YNFKEQ. The V end was cut by 0 bases, the J end by 4 bases, with 7 bases between. CDR3 sequence reads: CASSQESEYNEQFF. Written as DNA, the CDR3 is TGTGCCAGCAGCCAAGAATCCGAGTACAATGAGCAGTTCTTC.

The chain couples TRBV7-2 to TRBJ2-1; D possibly corresponds to TRBD1 (5 bases). This CDR3 region has 18 residues. Per germline, CDR1 SGHTA and CDR2 FQGNSA. V dropped 1 base and J dropped 0 bases, with 16 bases sitting between them. CDR3 sequence reads: CASSLGLPGASSYNEQFF. As DNA, the CDR3 is TGTGCCAGCAGCTTAGGCCTCCCTGGGGCGAGCTCCTACAATGAGCAGTTCTTC.

This clonotype turned up a few times. The V call is TRBV20-1, the J call TRBJ2-7; 8 positions agree with TRBD1. Germline V gene lookup returns CDR1 DFQATT and CDR2 SNEGSKA (reference sequence). The junction had 5 bases not matched to a gene; V was cut back by 3 bases and J by 4 bases. The CDR3 is 13 residues long. The CDR3 spells CSARGRGRYEQYF. CDR3 DNA: TGCAGTGCTAGGGGCAGGGGGCGATACGAGCAGTACTTC.

The chain carries TRBV20-1 and TRBJ2-1; 7 nucleotides match TRBD2. CDR1 and CDR2 from the germline V gene are DFQATT and SNEGSKA (reference sequence). The CDR3 spans 16 residues. The junction had 11 bases not matched to a gene; V was cut back by 6 bases and J by 0 bases. CDR3: CSALGVGGSSYNEQFF. The CDR3, as DNA: TGCAGTGCCCTTGGGGTGGGAGGGAGCTCCTACAATGAGCAGTTCTTC.

The rearrangement links TRBV20-1 to TRBJ1-1; D ambiguous. Trimming cost V 3 bases and J 0 bases, with 11 bases left between them. The V gene's germline CDR1 is DFQATT and CDR2 SNEGSKA (reference sequence). The CDR3 is 14 residues long. The CDR3 reads CSASSAVLNTEAFF. In DNA form, the CDR3 reads TGCAGTGCTAGTTCGGCGGTCTTGAACACTGAAGCTTTCTTT.

The rearrangement links TRBV18 to TRBJ2-1; 7 positions agree with TRBD2. The J segment lost 4 bases and the V segment lost 3 bases, leaving 3 bases of the junction unmatched. Germline V lookup: CDR1 KGHSH, CDR2 LQKENI. The CDR3 totals 14 residues. The CDR3 DNA is TGTGCCAGCTCACCGACTAGCTCATACAATGAGCAGTTCTTC. It translates to CASSPTSSYNEQFF.

This clonotype came up once. This chain connects TRBV12-3 or TRBV12-4 to TRBJ2-3; D is possibly TRBD1 or TRBD2 (5 bases each). CDR3 length equals 14 residues. Trimming left V 0 bases short and J 7 bases short, with 11 bases between. CDR3 coding DNA: TGTGCCAGCAGTTTAGCGGGGACGCCGTATACGCAGTATTTT. It specifies CASSLAGTPYTQYF.

J is TRBJ2-7 and V is TRBV10-3; no firm D call. The CDR3 runs 12 residues. The V gene lost 4 bases and the J gene lost 6 bases, with 10 bases spanning the gap. Germline assignment: CDR1 ENHRY and CDR2 SYGVKD. The CDR3 region is CAISVFLGEQYF. In DNA form, the CDR3 reads TGTGCCATCAGTGTTTTTTTGGGCGAGCAGTACTTC.

This rearrangement joins TRBV20-1 to TRBJ2-7; TRBD2 agrees at 7 bases. Germline loops: CDR1 DFQATT, CDR2 SNEGSKA (reference sequence). The trim removed 5 bases at V and 6 bases at J, leaving 10 bases unmatched. The CDR3 totals 13 residues. The CDR3, as DNA: TGCAGTGCTCCTAACCGGGACTACGCCGAGCAGTACTTC. Its protein is CSAPNRDYAEQYF.

The chain carries TRBV9 and TRBJ1-2; D is uncertain. V was trimmed by 0 bases and J by 4 bases, leaving 10 bases between them. Germline lookup yields CDR1 SGDLS and CDR2 YYNGEE. CDR3 length equals 14 residues. The CDR3 nucleotides are TGTGCCAGCAGCGTAGGTTCATTTATCTATGGCTACACCTTC. It translates to CASSVGSFIYGYTF.

Points on this clonotype: An end of the junction does not agree with germline; a read error may underlie this. The V and J genes are TRBV4-3 and TRBJ2-1; D is ambiguous. CDR1 is LGHNA and CDR2 is YSLEER in the germline V gene. The length of the CDR3 is 13 residues. The CDR3 nucleotides are TGCGTCAGCAGCTACCGAGTTTCGGATGAGCAGTTCTTC. This translates into CVSSYRVSDEQFF.

The V gene is TRBV7-6, the J gene TRBJ2-6; D gene unclear. Deletions cut 4 bases from V and 2 bases from J, with 12 bases between. The CDR3 extends over 16 amino acids. In germline, CDR1 is SGHVS, CDR2 FNYEAQ. CDR3 sequence reads: CASSSMPTPGANVLTF. CDR3 DNA sequence: TGTGCCAGCAGCTCCATGCCCACCCCTGGGGCCAACGTCCTGACTTTC.

This rearrangement joins TRBV6-5 to TRBJ2-7; D gene unclear. Germline V CDR1 and CDR2: MNHEY, SVGAGI. This CDR3 has 14 amino acids. With 0 bases removed from V and 2 bases from J, the gap between germline ends came to 8 bases. The CDR3 loop reads CASSYSRKAYEQYF. The CDR3 DNA reads as TGTGCCAGCAGTTACTCGAGGAAGGCCTACGAGCAGTACTTC.

Only a few counts were recorded for this clonotype. CDR3 sequence: CSAKTGGPNNEQFF. As DNA, the CDR3 is TGCAGTGCTAAGACGGGAGGGCCTAACAATGAGCAGTTCTTC. The chain links TRBV20-1 to TRBJ2-1, with 8 bases aligning to TRBD2. Germline values: CDR1 DFQATT, CDR2 SNEGSKA (reference sequence). V trimming: 4 bases; J trimming: 5 bases; junction bases outside the gene matches: 7. There are 14 residues in the CDR3.

V is TRBV2 and J is TRBJ1-2, with a tentative D call TRBD1 (6 bases). The ends were cut back, 7 bases at V and 7 bases at J, with 13 bases in the middle. Per germline, CDR1 SNHLY and CDR2 FYNNEI. This CDR3 contains 12 residues. The DNA for the CDR3 is TGTGCCAGCACGACAGGTCCGAGTGGCTACACCTTC. It specifies CASTTGPSGYTF.

This clonotype was detected only once. At one boundary the junction diverges from the germline segment, which might be a read error. V and J are TRBV13 and TRBJ1-2; the D gene is possibly TRBD1 (6 bases). CDR1 and CDR2 from the germline V gene are PRHDT and FYEKMQ (reference sequence). The CDR3 consists of 14 residues. CDR3 region: CASSVGSGGDGYTF. The CDR3 DNA follows: TGTGCCAGCAGCGTAGGCTCGGGGGGCGATGGCTACACCTTC.